The 21 T cell receptor beta chains below were found in one sample sequenced in a study of OX40 agonist ivuxolimab in advanced cancers. The assay was immunoSEQ multiplex PCR, and TCRdb's table has in-frame clones only and misses some. The repertoire holds approximately 90,000 clones, nearly 90% seen once, with around 0.3% in the top ten. Sequencing was performed on CD4+ or CD8+ T cells sorted from blood, taken in a trial of the OX40 agonist ivuxolimab. These receptors all come from an adult with an advanced solid tumor such as melanoma, head and neck, liver or kidney cancer.

This sequence joins TRBV11-2 and TRBJ1-2; a weak D match, TRBD1 (5 bases). Trimming shortened V by 5 bases and J by 2 bases, and 15 bases separated the two germline ends. This CDR3 spans 15 amino acids. The V gene's germline CDR1 is SGHAT and CDR2 FQNNGV. The CDR3 spells CASSPSGWGNYGYTF. Here the CDR3 DNA reads TGTGCCAGCAGCCCGAGCGGGTGGGGGAACTATGGCTACACCTTC.

The chain uses TRBV6-1 and TRBJ2-3, with D possibly being TRBD1 or TRBD2 (5 bases each). V gave up 11 bases and J gave up 11 bases, with 14 bases separating them. The CDR3 is made up of 10 amino acids. The germline CDR1 and CDR2 sequences are MNHNS and SASEGT. CDR3 in amino acids: CALGTGGQYF. CDR3 DNA sequence: TGTGCCCTTGGGACCGGCGGGCAGTATTTT.

The V call is TRBV5-1, the J call TRBJ2-7; TRBD2 agrees at 11 bases. Germline V gene lookup returns CDR1 SGHRS and CDR2 YFSETQ. There are 14 residues in the CDR3. Losses at the gene ends were 7 bases for V and 2 bases for J; bases not matched to a gene: 5. The chain's CDR3 is CASGGSGGAYEQYF. The CDR3 region has the DNA TGCGCCAGCGGAGGTAGCGGGGGGGCCTACGAGCAGTACTTC.

This chain uses TRBV25-1 with TRBJ1-2, with a possible D match to TRBD1 (5 bases). Looked up from germline, CDR1 is MGHDK and CDR2 is SYGVNS. Trimming stripped 6 bases from V and 3 bases from J, with 8 bases between. The CDR3 is made up of 12 amino acids. The CDR3 sequence: CASRRGHYGYTF. CDR3 nucleotide sequence: TGTGCCAGCAGGAGGGGTCACTATGGCTACACCTTC.

This clone was found a few times. The chain recombines TRBV29-1 with TRBJ1-2; D ambiguous. The CDR3 runs 11 residues. The ends were cut back, 4 bases at V and 8 bases at J, with 11 bases in the middle. CDR1 is SQVTM and CDR2 is ANQGSEA in the germline V gene. Here the CDR3 DNA reads TGCAGCGTTGGAGGGTGGGAAGGCTACACCTTC. Translating gives CSVGGWEGYTF.

This chain joins TRBV7-2 and TRBJ2-7, with 7 bases matching TRBD1. J gave up 6 bases and V 5 bases, and 7 bases lay outside the gene matches. Per the germline V gene, CDR1 is SGHTA and CDR2 is FQGNSA. The CDR3 consists of 13 residues. CDR3 sequence (DNA): TGTGCCAGCAGCAAAGGGACAGCGGCCGAGCAGTACTTC. This translates into CASSKGTAAEQYF.

The chain carries TRBV5-1 and TRBJ2-5; TRBD2 is a possible D gene (6 bases). Germline V gives CDR1 SGHRS, CDR2 YFSETQ. Trimming took 1 base from V and 1 from J, leaving 11 bases between them. The CDR3 is 15 residues long. CDR3 region: CASSLFPGGQETQYF. In DNA, the CDR3 is TGCGCCAGCAGCTTGTTTCCCGGGGGCCAAGAGACCCAGTACTTC.

V is TRBV11-2 and J is TRBJ1-2; D gene uncertain. CDR3 length: 14 residues. Germline V gene lookup returns CDR1 SGHAT and CDR2 FQNNGV. Trimming took off 5 bases at V and 1 base at J, with 11 bases between the two ends. The CDR3 DNA reads as TGTGCCAGCAGCCCCTCCGGGAATAACTATGGCTACACCTTC. Encoded protein: CASSPSGNNYGYTF.

V and J are TRBV9 and TRBJ2-2; D tentatively fits TRBD1 or TRBD2 (5 bases each). This CDR3 region has 18 residues. Deletions cut 6 bases from V and 0 bases from J, with 21 bases between. CDR1 is SGDLS and CDR2 is YYNGEE in the germline V gene. CDR3 coding DNA: TGTGCCAGCACCCAGAGCTTTCCGGGACGCTCGAACACCGGGGAGCTGTTTTTT. Translated: CASTQSFPGRSNTGELFF.

The V gene is TRBV19, the J gene TRBJ2-5, with TRBD2 as a possible D gene (6 bases). V was cut by 3 bases and J by 7 bases, with 18 bases left in between. The germline V gene encodes CDR1 LNHDA and CDR2 SQIVND (reference sequence). The CDR3 has 15 residues. The CDR3 is CASSIEGLTEGTQYF. CDR3 bases: TGTGCCAGTAGTATCGAGGGTCTAACGGAGGGGACCCAGTACTTC.

This clone was counted only a few times. Other nucleotide sequences in the sample specify the same CDR3. The chain recombines TRBV5-1 with TRBJ1-2; D is possibly TRBD1 (5 bases). CDR1 is SGHRS and CDR2 is YFSETQ in the germline V gene. This CDR3 spans 12 amino acids. The V and J ends lost 8 bases and 8 bases respectively, with 16 bases between them. As DNA, the CDR3 is TGCGCCAGTTCAGGCCAGGGAACCGGCTACACCTTC. This translates into CASSGQGTGYTF.

This chain links TRBV13 with TRBJ1-2, with TRBD1 identical over 8 bases. Germline trimming cut 1 base from V and 5 bases from J; bases unmatched to any gene: 12. Germline loops: CDR1 PRHDT, CDR2 FYEKMQ (reference sequence). This CDR3 comprises 17 residues. This chain's CDR3 is CASSLDRGTARGYGYTF. CDR3 bases: TGTGCCAGCAGCTTAGACAGGGGGACAGCCCGGGGGTATGGCTACACCTTC.

V gene TRBV5-4 combines with J gene TRBJ2-2; D may correspond to TRBD1 or TRBD2 (5 bases each). Per germline, CDR1 SGHNT and CDR2 YYREEE (reference sequence). CDR3 length equals 17 residues. Trimming took off 4 bases at V and 2 bases at J, with 18 bases between the two ends. This CDR3 reads CASSPPLLGPNTGELFF. The CDR3 region has the DNA TGTGCCAGCAGCCCACCCCTGCTGGGACCAAACACCGGGGAGCTGTTTTTT.

This clone was seen a single time. V usage is TRBV19 and J usage is TRBJ2-3, with D perhaps matching TRBD1 (6 bases). CDR1 and CDR2 (germline): LNHDA, SQIVND (reference sequence). Trimming took 5 bases from V and 0 from J, leaving 21 bases between them. CDR3 size: 18 residues. The DNA of the CDR3 is TGTGCCAGTAGTCCAAGACCCCCAGGGGCAGAGAGCACAGATACGCAGTATTTT. Translating gives CASSPRPPGAESTDTQYF.

J is TRBJ2-1 and V is TRBV7-3; 14 nucleotides align to TRBD2. Germline CDR1 reads SGHTA; CDR2 reads FQGTGA. The CDR3 consists of 17 residues. J gave up 2 bases and V 5 bases, and 5 bases lay outside the gene matches. The CDR3 here is CASSPGTSGGTYNEQFF. Written as DNA, the CDR3 is TGTGCCAGCAGCCCCGGGACTAGCGGGGGAACCTACAATGAGCAGTTCTTC.

The chain joins TRBV19 to TRBJ1-2; D possibly corresponds to TRBD1 (5 bases). Trimming left V 5 bases short and J 8 bases short, with 18 bases between. Germline lookup yields CDR1 LNHDA and CDR2 SQIVND (reference sequence). The CDR3 runs 14 residues. For the CDR3, the DNA is TGTGCCAGTAGTGAACCCTCGGGGGTTTTAGGCTACACCTTC. It translates to CASSEPSGVLGYTF.

This clone was counted once. The V call is TRBV19, the J call TRBJ1-1; the D gene is possibly TRBD1 (5 bases). This CDR3 region has 14 residues. Germline CDR1 reads LNHDA; CDR2 reads SQIVND (reference sequence). Trimming pared 7 bases from V and 5 bases from J, leaving 17 bases between. Here the CDR3 reads CASTPWQGKTEAFF. The CDR3 nucleotides are TGTGCCAGTACCCCGTGGCAGGGCAAGACTGAAGCTTTCTTT. The entire variable domain, with the rest obtained from reference TRBV19 and TRBJ1-1, is as follows: DGGITQSPKYLFRKEGQNVTLSCEQNLNHDAMYWYRQDPGQGLRLIYYSQIVNDFQKGDIAEGYSVSREKKESFPLTVTSAQKNPTAFYLCASTPWQGKTEAFFGQGTRLTVV.

The chain joins TRBV7-6 to TRBJ2-3, with D possibly being TRBD2 (6 bases). The germline V gene encodes CDR1 SGHVS and CDR2 FNYEAQ. This CDR3 has 17 amino acids. Deletions cut 5 bases from V and 6 bases from J, with 24 bases between. DNA for the CDR3: TGTGCCAGCAGCCCAGAAACGACGGGACTCTTAGGTGATACGCAGTATTTT. Protein: CASSPETTGLLGDTQYF. The full variable domain, its missing parts supplied by reference TRBV7-6 and TRBJ2-3, is GAGVSQSPRYKVTKRGQDVALRCDPISGHVSLYWYRQALGQGPEFLTYFNYEAQQDKSGLPNDRFSAERPEGSISTLTIQRTEQRDSAMYRCASSPETTGLLGDTQYFGPGTRLTVL.

CDR3 residues: CASSFTGGGTEAFF. CDR3 DNA sequence: TGTGCCAGCAGTTTTACGGGGGGAGGCACTGAAGCTTTCTTT. The chain uses TRBV6-5 and TRBJ1-1; TRBD1 is a possible D gene (5 bases). This CDR3 spans 14 amino acids. In germline, CDR1 is MNHEY, CDR2 SVGAGI. V shed 4 bases and J shed 4 bases, with 13 bases lying between them.

The chain joins TRBV11-2 to TRBJ2-5; TRBD2 matches 10 bases. The germline V gene has CDR1 SGHAT and CDR2 FQNNGV. This CDR3 spans 14 amino acids. V trimming: 7 bases; J trimming: 5 bases; junction bases outside the gene matches: 7. CDR3 sequence: CASNSGGARETQYF. The CDR3 DNA reads as TGTGCCAGCAACAGCGGGGGGGCACGGGAGACCCAGTACTTC.

This clone has a handful of counts. The V and J genes are TRBV5-1 and TRBJ2-2; 8 nucleotides agree with TRBD2. The CDR3 length is 14 residues. V trimming: 7 bases; J trimming: 4 bases; junction bases outside the gene matches: 6. Germline values: CDR1 SGHRS, CDR2 YFSETQ. The CDR3 spells CASEPGGSTGELFF. As DNA, the CDR3 is TGCGCCAGCGAGCCGGGGGGGTCCACCGGGGAGCTGTTTTTT.